This note documents a single T cell receptor (beta chain) sequence. No cognate antigen has been identified for it. No base quality information exists; no much larger clone differs at one position. The CDR3 regions of human TCRbeta chains were subjected to immunosequencing. On the study's bioinformatics: TCRs in the repertoires were compared against a reference library of SARS-CoV-2-specific TCRs that had been generated with the MIRA antigen-specificity platform. Breadth was defined as the fraction of unique TCRs that were SARS-CoV-2-associated. Depth was defined as the fraction of total T cells that were SARS-CoV-2-associated. Using the MIRA data, every spike-specific TCR was mapped to the spike region that the TCR reacted to and assigned to either a CD4 or a CD8 class. Log10-transformed breadth and depth values were compared by one-way ANOVA with Sidak's multiple comparisons tests. TCRdb carries this immuneACCESS record with in-frame sequences only. Its versions omit some clonotypes, under half of them owing to an unresolved V gene in the studies checked, with the rest unexplained. The V and J calls and clone size are taken from that table; D and trimming were inferred from the DNA. The sample records some 120,000 clones, 75% to 90% of which are singletons. Around 10% of the sample belongs to the ten largest clones.

The entry originates in a study of T cell responses to AZD1222 COVID-19 vaccine (dated by TCRdb to 2020 to 2022). About the study as a whole: TCR sequencing covered 230 or so trial participants: roughly 200 given two doses of AZD1222 and about 26 given two doses of MenACWY control vaccine. Trial participants were enrolled by age into subgroups of 18-55, 56-69 and 70-plus years, and around 150, 29 and 61 TCR-sequenced participants, respectively, were included in these subgroups. Points the paper makes about the study in general: A significant rise in spike-specific TCR breadth and depth was observed after two AZD1222 doses relative to day 0 and relative to MenACWY recipients. Because no samples from the day 14 peak response were available, repertoires could be characterized only after the peak T cell response. Reportedly, almost half of the unique spike-specific TCRs recognized epitopes lying outside the regions that are mutated in the B.1.351 and B.1.1.7 variants. Conclusions about previously exposed vaccinees are limited, since just six AZD1222 recipients were seropositive for SARS-CoV-2 at baseline. The 56-69-year group was small, and its depth increase did not reach significance, likely because of low power. Participants were mostly white British, with more females than males. The authors suggested clonal diversity may have been underestimated. The whole spike protein was spanned by vaccine-associated CD4 TCRs, and dominant responses were seen in regions 160-218 and 743-854.

According to the study, the label for this sample's time point signals: baseline before first vaccination. The sample's treatment or condition label is to be understood as: meningococcal conjugate vaccine given as trial control. Vaccinee samples came from UK trials COV001 and COV002, including a single-blind randomized controlled phase 2/3 trial of AZD1222 (ChAdOx1 nCoV-19) in healthy adults. Trial participant PBMC samples were collected at day 0 and day 28 after the second dose for TCRbeta chain sequencing. V and J are truncated by 0 bases and 0 bases respectively, leaving an intervening sequence of 9 bases. The CDR3 starts with the cysteine, ends with the phenylalanine, and has 15 residues. Only the CDR3 region is kept as DNA, spanning 45 bases read in frame from base 1. As encoded in the germline V gene, CDR1 is MNHNS while CDR2 is SASEGT.

This receptor was identified in an adult in good health. The material sequenced was peripheral blood, taken on day 0 of MenACWY control vaccination. The rearrangement joined TRBV6-1 to TRBJ2-7; the D match is possibly TRBD1 or TRBD2, with 5 bases aligned in each. CDR3 protein: CASSEAVGVSYEQYF. The DNA sequence follows: TGTGCCAGCAGTGAAGCGGTGGGGGTCTCCTACGAGCAGTACTTC.